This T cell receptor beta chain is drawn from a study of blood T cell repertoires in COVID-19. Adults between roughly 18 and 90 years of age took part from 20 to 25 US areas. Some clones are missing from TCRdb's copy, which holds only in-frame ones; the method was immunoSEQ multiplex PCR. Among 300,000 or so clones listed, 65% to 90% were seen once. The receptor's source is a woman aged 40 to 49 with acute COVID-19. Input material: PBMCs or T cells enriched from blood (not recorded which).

The chain's CDR3 is CASSRGGHYGYTF. CDR3 nucleotide sequence: TGTGCCAGCAGCCGAGGGGGCCACTATGGCTACACCTTC. The V call is TRBV7-9, the J call TRBJ1-2, with TRBD1 matching over 7 bases. The CDR3 is made up of 13 amino acids. Germline CDR1 reads SEHNR; CDR2 reads FQNEAQ (reference sequence). V trimming: 5 bases; J trimming: 3 bases; junction bases outside the gene matches: 3. The variable domain in full, completed from reference TRBV7-9 and TRBJ1-2, reads DTGVSQNPRHKITKRGQNVTFRCDPISEHNRLYWYRQTLGQGPEFLTYFQNEAQLEKSRLLSDRFSAERPKGSFSTLEIQRTEQGDSAMYLCASSRGGHYGYTFGSGTRLTVV.